These T cell receptor beta chains were read from a single sample in a study of cytomegalovirus exposure and HLA in healthy donors. The protocol was immunoSEQ multiplex PCR, while the TCRdb copy is restricted to in-frame clones and leaves out a portion. The sample lists about 58,000 clones; 90% were seen once. The specimen was PBMCs. Receptor source: a man younger than 35 in good health and CMV-seronegative. Each CDR3 is given with its conserved first and last residue. A D gene is named only where the DNA matches it firmly. Some rows have no size entry. The others give once, few or many, or a class for an expanded clone.

clone_size	d_call	v_call	j_call	cdr3_aa	cdr3_nt
-	-	TRBV11-2	TRBJ1-2	CASSLDENYGYTF	TGTGCCAGCAGCCTAGACGAGAACTATGGCTACACCTTC
-	TRBD1	TRBV4-1	TRBJ2-7	CASSQAPGQGLYEQYF	TGCGCCAGCAGCCAAGCTCCGGGACAGGGATTATACGAGCAGTACTTC
-	TRBD2	TRBV7-9	TRBJ2-7	CASSPGGYEQYF	TGTGCCAGCAGCCCCGGGGGGTACGAGCAGTACTTC
-	TRBD1	TRBV19	TRBJ1-5	CASMDRGRFSYQPQHF	TGTGCCAGTATGGACAGGGGGAGGTTTTCTTATCAGCCCCAGCATTTT
-	TRBD1	TRBV13	TRBJ2-7	CASSLVPRGREQYF	TGTGCCAGCAGCTTAGTTCCCAGGGGGCGAGAGCAGTACTTC
-	TRBD2	TRBV11-2	TRBJ2-7	CASSLVLAGSYEQYF	TGTGCCAGCAGCTTAGTTCTAGCGGGATCCTACGAGCAGTACTTC
-	-	TRBV7-8	TRBJ1-2	CASSAGWNYGYTF	TGTGCCAGCAGCGCCGGTTGGAACTATGGCTACACCTTC
-	TRBD2	TRBV29-1	TRBJ2-5	CSVKAQGLAGGPGETQYF	TGCAGCGTGAAGGCCCAGGGACTAGCGGGAGGGCCTGGCGAGACCCAGTACTTC
-	TRBD1	TRBV19	TRBJ2-5	CASSARQGAETQYF	TGTGCCAGTAGTGCTCGACAGGGAGCAGAGACCCAGTACTTC
-	TRBD1	TRBV5-1	TRBJ2-7	CASSSLTGGTYEQYF	TGCGCCAGCAGCTCACTTACAGGGGGCACCTACGAGCAGTACTTC
-	-	TRBV7-7	TRBJ2-2	CASSLNTANTGELFF	TGTGCTAGCAGCTTAAATACAGCGAACACCGGGGAGCTGTTTTTT
-	-	TRBV19	TRBJ2-1	CASRDFRSSYNEQFF	TGTGCCAGCAGGGACTTCCGAAGCTCCTACAATGAGCAGTTCTTC
-	TRBD1	TRBV4-2	TRBJ1-1	CASSHQGASTEAFF	TGTGCCAGCAGCCATCAGGGGGCAAGCACTGAAGCTTTCTTT
once	-	TRBV6-1	TRBJ2-3	CASSVYGGETDTQYF	TGTGCCAGCAGTGTCTACGGGGGAGAGACAGATACGCAGTATTTT
-	-	TRBV9	TRBJ2-1	CASSVELYSEQFF	TGTGCCAGCAGCGTAGAACTATATAGTGAGCAGTTCTTC
-	-	TRBV10-3	TRBJ1-2	CAISDGTFYGYTF	TGTGCCATCAGTGATGGGACTTTCTATGGCTACACCTTC
-	-	TRBV6-5	TRBJ2-3	CASSYVKSGVGTQYF	TGTGCCAGCAGTTATGTTAAATCGGGGGTCGGTACGCAGTATTTT
-	TRBD1	TRBV5-1	TRBJ1-1	CASSSRQGATEAFF	TGCGCCAGCAGTTCTAGACAGGGGGCAACCGAAGCTTTCTTT
-	TRBD2	TRBV4-2	TRBJ2-1	CASSHGTSGGPYNEQFF	TGTGCCAGCAGCCACGGGACTAGCGGGGGACCCTACAATGAGCAGTTCTTC
-	-	TRBV30	TRBJ1-4	CAWSPGGTNEKLFF	TGTGCCTGGAGTCCGGGGGGGACTAATGAAAAACTGTTTTTT
-	TRBD2	TRBV14	TRBJ2-3	CASSQDPAGGSTDTQYF	TGTGCCAGCAGCCAAGATCCAGCGGGAGGGAGCACAGATACGCAGTATTTT
once	TRBD2	TRBV27	TRBJ2-1	CASSLQPGTSGFYNEQFF	TGTGCCAGCAGTTTACAGCCCGGGACTAGCGGATTCTACAATGAGCAGTTCTTC
-	TRBD2	TRBV4-3	TRBJ2-4	CASSPKLAGVPKNIQYF	TGCGCCAGCAGCCCCAAACTAGCGGGAGTTCCCAAAAACATTCAGTACTTC
-	TRBD1	TRBV28	TRBJ1-4	CASRPPGQGVFF	TGTGCCAGCAGACCTCCGGGACAGGGGGTGTTTTTT
-	-	TRBV7-3	TRBJ2-4	CASSSRGAKNIQYF	TGTGCCAGCAGCTCGCGGGGTGCCAAAAACATTCAGTACTTC
-	-	TRBV7-2	TRBJ2-6	CASSLVGGSGANVLTF	TGTGCCAGCAGCTTAGTTGGCGGCTCTGGGGCCAACGTCCTGACTTTC
-	-	TRBV30	TRBJ2-7	CGATRAYEQYF	TGTGGGGCAACGAGAGCCTACGAGCAGTACTTC
-	TRBD2	TRBV4-1	TRBJ2-5	CASSQVPGGETQYF	TGCGCCAGCAGCCAAGTCCCGGGGGGGGAGACCCAGTACTTC
-	-	TRBV28	TRBJ2-4	CATRDIVAKNIQYF	TGTGCCACCAGGGACATTGTAGCCAAAAACATTCAGTACTTC
once	-	TRBV5-5	TRBJ1-1	CASSLGGRRTEAFF	TGTGCCAGCAGCTTGGGGGGGCGGAGGACTGAAGCTTTCTTT
-	TRBD2	TRBV18	TRBJ2-1	CASSPPGLAGPSSYNEQFF	TGTGCCAGCTCTCCTCCGGGACTAGCGGGCCCCAGCTCCTACAATGAGCAGTTCTTC
once	-	TRBV4-3	TRBJ2-2	CASSRQGLNTGELFF	TGCGCCAGCAGCCGACAGGGACTGAACACCGGGGAGCTGTTTTTT
-	TRBD1	TRBV6-5	TRBJ1-1	CASSYGTGGAEAFF	TGTGCCAGCAGTTACGGGACAGGGGGCGCTGAAGCTTTCTTT
-	-	TRBV9	TRBJ2-7	CASSSPLTPYEQYF	TGTGCCAGCTCAAGCCCTTTAACTCCCTACGAGCAGTACTTC
-	TRBD2	TRBV27	TRBJ2-7	CASSSTAGLAGEQYF	TGTGCCAGCAGTTCGACTGCGGGACTAGCGGGGGAGCAGTACTTC
-	TRBD2	TRBV4-1	TRBJ2-7	CASSRGLAGVSHEQYF	TGCGCCAGCAGCCGCGGACTAGCGGGAGTTTCTCACGAGCAGTACTTC
once	TRBD2	TRBV6-5	TRBJ2-5	CASSYTDGLAGDQYF	TGTGCCAGCAGTTACACCGACGGACTAGCGGGAGACCAGTACTTC
-	TRBD1	TRBV12-5	TRBJ2-7	CARGQGAPLAGISYEQYF	TGTGCTAGGGGACAGGGGGCTCCGCTAGCGGGGATCTCCTACGAGCAGTACTTC
few	TRBD2	TRBV4-1	TRBJ2-1	CASSHLGLAGGKSYNEQFF	TGCGCCAGCAGCCACTTAGGACTAGCGGGAGGAAAATCCTACAATGAGCAGTTCTTC
-	-	TRBV28	TRBJ2-3	CASSATGTGTDTQYF	TGTGCCAGCAGTGCCACCGGGACTGGCACAGATACGCAGTATTTT
-	-	TRBV6-1	TRBJ2-3	CASSGGGAGADTQYF	TGTGCCAGCAGTGGCGGCGGGGCAGGCGCAGATACGCAGTATTTT
-	TRBD2	TRBV29-1	TRBJ2-3	CSVGGFLAGDSPDTDTQYF	TGCAGCGTTGGTGGTTTCCTAGCGGGAGATTCACCAGACACAGATACGCAGTATTTT
-	TRBD2	TRBV11-3	TRBJ2-1	CASSLIAGGGNEQFF	TGTGCCAGCAGCTTAATCGCGGGAGGAGGTAATGAGCAGTTCTTC
-	-	TRBV7-2	TRBJ2-7	CASSPQSRGYEQYF	TGTGCCAGCAGCCCCCAGAGCAGAGGTTACGAGCAGTACTTC
-	-	TRBV5-1	TRBJ2-5	CASSLPTGGQETQYF	TGCGCCAGCAGCTTGCCGACAGGAGGACAAGAGACCCAGTACTTC
-	-	TRBV11-2	TRBJ2-7	CASTMTREQYF	TGTGCCAGCACCATGACACGCGAGCAGTACTTC